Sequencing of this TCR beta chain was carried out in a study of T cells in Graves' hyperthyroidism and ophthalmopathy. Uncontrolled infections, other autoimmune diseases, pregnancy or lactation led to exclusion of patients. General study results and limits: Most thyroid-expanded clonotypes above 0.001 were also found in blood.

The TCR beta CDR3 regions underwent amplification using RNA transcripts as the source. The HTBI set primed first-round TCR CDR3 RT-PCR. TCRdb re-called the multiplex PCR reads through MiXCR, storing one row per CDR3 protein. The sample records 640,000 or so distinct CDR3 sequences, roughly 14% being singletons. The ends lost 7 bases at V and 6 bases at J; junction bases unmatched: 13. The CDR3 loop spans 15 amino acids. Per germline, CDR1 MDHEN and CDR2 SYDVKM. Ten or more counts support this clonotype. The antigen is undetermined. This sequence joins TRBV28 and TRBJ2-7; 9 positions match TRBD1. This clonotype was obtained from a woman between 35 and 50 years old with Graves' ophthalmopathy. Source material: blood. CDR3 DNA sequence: TGTGCCAGCACTTCACAGGGGGCCCTCGGGGGCGAGCAGTACTTC. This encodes CASTSQGALGGEQYF.